The 6 T cell receptor beta chains below come from one sample, sequenced in a study of blood T cell repertoires in COVID-19 (dated by TCRdb to the early 2020s). Library generation was performed with the immunoSEQ multiplex PCR assay. TCRdb's version of the immuneACCESS table is confined to in-frame rearrangements and falls short of the full clone set. An unresolved V gene accounts for under half of the shortfall where checked; the remainder is of unknown origin. This sample is represented by 120,000 or so clones; roughly 90% of them were singletons. Of the sample, approximately 7.9% is held by the ten largest clones. The source material was peripheral blood. These receptor sequences come from a man in his 70s who had recovered from COVID-19.

The genes are TRBV6-2 or TRBV6-3 and TRBJ2-3; the D is unclear. The length of the CDR3 is 13 residues. Germline CDR1 reads MNHEY; CDR2 reads SVGEGT. V was cut by 5 bases and J by 4 bases, with 10 bases left in between. CDR3 sequence: CASSQIRADTQYF. The CDR3 DNA reads TGTGCCAGCAGTCAAATTCGGGCAGATACGCAGTATTTT.

The V and J genes are TRBV4-2 and TRBJ2-1, with 10 positions matching TRBD2. CDR1 LGHNA and CDR2 YNFKEQ come from the germline V gene. CDR3 size: 15 residues. The ends lost 4 bases at V and 2 bases at J; junction bases unmatched: 2. The CDR3 loop is CASSLGLAAYNEQFF. CDR3 DNA: TGTGCCAGCAGCCTAGGACTAGCGGCCTACAATGAGCAGTTCTTC.

The chain joins TRBV7-2 to TRBJ1-6; TRBD1 matches at 7 bases. This CDR3 is built from 17 residues. V lost 1 base to trimming and J lost 7 bases; unmatched junction nucleotides: 10. Germline V gives CDR1 SGHTA, CDR2 FQGNSA. CDR3 region: CASSLVSWAGGNSPLHF. The CDR3 DNA follows: TGTGCCAGCAGCTTAGTGTCGTGGGCAGGGGGGAATTCACCCCTCCACTTT. The variable domain in full, completed from reference TRBV7-2 and TRBJ1-6, reads GAGVSQSPSNKVTEKGKDVELRCDPISGHTALYWYRQSLGQGLEFLIYFQGNSAPDKSGLPSDRFSAERTGGSVSTLTIQRTQQEDSAVYLCASSLVSWAGGNSPLHFGNGTRLTVT.

CDR3 protein: CASSLWVGGESYNEQFF. For the CDR3, the DNA is TGTGCCAGCAGCTTATGGGTAGGTGGAGAGTCCTACAATGAGCAGTTCTTC. The V gene is TRBV7-9, the J gene TRBJ2-1; the D is unclear. CDR1 SEHNR and CDR2 FQNEAQ come from the germline V gene (reference sequence). The length of the CDR3 is 17 residues. V lost 2 bases and J lost 1, with 15 bases in between.

This chain links TRBV30 with TRBJ1-2; the match to TRBD1 covers 8 bases. Germline CDR1 GTSNPN, CDR2 SVGIG (reference sequence). This CDR3 has 18 amino acids. V lost 4 bases and J lost 1; bases outside the gene matches: 17. The DNA of the CDR3 is TGTGCCTGGACCGGAGCCCGAACCGGGACAGGATATAACTATGGCTACACCTTC. Amino acids: CAWTGARTGTGYNYGYTF.

This rearrangement joins TRBV7-9 to TRBJ2-7; 8 bases are a match to TRBD2. The CDR3 consists of 16 residues. Trimming took 1 base from V and 0 from J; bases not matched to a gene: 5. The germline gives CDR1 SEHNR, CDR2 FQNEAQ (reference sequence). DNA of the CDR3: TGTGCCAGCAGCTTAGGGCTAGCGGGCATCTCCTACGAGCAGTACTTC. Its protein product is CASSLGLAGISYEQYF.